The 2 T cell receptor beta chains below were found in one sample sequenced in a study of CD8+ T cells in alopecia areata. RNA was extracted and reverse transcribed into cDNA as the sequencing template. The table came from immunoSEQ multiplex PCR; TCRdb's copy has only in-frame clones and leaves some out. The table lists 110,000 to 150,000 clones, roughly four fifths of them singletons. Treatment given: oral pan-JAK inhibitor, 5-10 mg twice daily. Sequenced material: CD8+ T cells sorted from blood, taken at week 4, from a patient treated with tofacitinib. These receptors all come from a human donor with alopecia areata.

The CDR3 region has the DNA TGCGCCAGCAGTCCCGGGACTAGCGGGGGGAGCACAGATACGCAGTATTTT. Translation: CASSPGTSGGSTDTQYF. This chain links TRBV10-2 with TRBJ2-3; 15 bases map to TRBD2. The CDR3 has 17 amino acids. Trimming at V came to 5 bases and at J to 0 bases, leaving 3 bases not matched to a gene. Germline values: CDR1 WSHSY, CDR2 SAAADI.

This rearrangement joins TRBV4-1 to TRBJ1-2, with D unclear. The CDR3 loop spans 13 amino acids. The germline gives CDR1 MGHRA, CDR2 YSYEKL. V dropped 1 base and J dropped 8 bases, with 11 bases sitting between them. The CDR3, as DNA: TGCGCCAGCAGCCAAGGAGCTCCCGGGGGCTACACCTTC. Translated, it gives CASSQGAPGGYTF.